The 23 T cell receptor beta chains reported below all come from one sample, sequenced in a study of blood T cell repertoires in COVID-19. Sequencing used immunoSEQ multiplex PCR; TCRdb keeps in-frame clones, though not all of them. The sample has 250,000 to 350,000 clones; around 87% are singletons. Sequenced: peripheral blood. These receptors were obtained from a woman aged 45-65 years who had recovered from COVID-19.

The chain joins TRBV5-1 to TRBJ2-2; D may be TRBD2 (5 bases). This CDR3 has 14 residues. With 6 bases removed from V and 1 base from J, the gap between germline ends came to 10 bases. Per germline, CDR1 SGHRS and CDR2 YFSETQ. The CDR3 DNA follows: TGCGCCAGCATGACGGGGTGGAACACCGGGGAGCTGTTTTTT. This codes for CASMTGWNTGELFF.

This chain uses TRBV4-2 with TRBJ2-7, with TRBD1 as a possible D gene (6 bases). CDR1 is LGHNA, CDR2 YNFKEQ, per germline. V gave up 0 bases and J gave up 1 base, with 16 bases separating them. The CDR3 length is 17 residues. The CDR3 region has the DNA TGTGCCAGCAGCCAAGATCGTAGTGGCAGGGGATCCTACGAGCAGTACTTC. It yields the protein CASSQDRSGRGSYEQYF.

In its sample, this clone was seen a few times. This chain joins TRBV5-1 and TRBJ1-1; unclear D gene. V dropped 3 bases and J dropped 5 bases, with 14 bases sitting between them. CDR3 length: 14 amino acids. Germline V gene sequence: CDR1 SGHRS, CDR2 YFSETQ. The CDR3 bases are TGCGCCAGCAGCTCCCAAAGCGGGAAGACTGAAGCTTTCTTT. It specifies CASSSQSGKTEAFF. The whole variable domain, remainder taken from reference TRBV5-1 and TRBJ1-1, is KAGVTQTPRYLIKTRGQQVTLSCSPISGHRSVSWYQQTPGQGLQFLFEYFSETQRNKGNFPGRFSGRQFSNSRSEMNVSTLELGDSALYLCASSSQSGKTEAFFGQGTRLTVV.

V usage is TRBV5-5 and J usage is TRBJ1-2; D is perhaps TRBD1 (6 bases). V gave up 1 base and J gave up 2 bases, with 9 bases separating them. The CDR3 sequence is 14 residues long. From germline, CDR1 is SGHKS and CDR2 YYEKEE (reference sequence). The CDR3 loop reads CASSLRDTNYGYTF. DNA of the CDR3: TGTGCCAGCAGCTTGCGGGACACGAACTATGGCTACACCTTC.

V is TRBV5-1 and J is TRBJ2-2; no clear D. This CDR3 has 14 amino acids. From germline, CDR1 is SGHRS and CDR2 YFSETQ. Trimming took off 3 bases at V and 4 bases at J, with 10 bases between the two ends. The CDR3 nucleotides read TGCGCCAGCAGCTACCGTCGCGGCACCGGGGAGCTGTTTTTT. It specifies CASSYRRGTGELFF.

The chain recombines TRBV18 with TRBJ2-7; 7 positions match TRBD1. V lost 6 bases, J lost 4 bases, and 3 bases stayed unmatched. This CDR3 spans 12 amino acids. Per germline, CDR1 KGHSH and CDR2 LQKENI. In nucleotides, the CDR3 is TGTGCCAGCTCTTTCAGGGGGTACGAGCAGTACTTC. Encoded protein: CASSFRGYEQYF.

The chain combines TRBV3-1 (or the pseudogene TRBV3-2) with TRBJ1-3; tentative D call: TRBD1 (6 bases). Germline values: CDR1 LGHDT, CDR2 YNNKEL (reference sequence). Trimming left V 1 base short and J 0 bases short, with 10 bases between. The CDR3 runs to 16 residues. The CDR3 loop is CASSQATGFSGNTIYF. The CDR3 nucleotides read TGTGCCAGCAGCCAAGCCACAGGGTTCTCTGGAAACACCATATATTTT.

This clone has a single count. The J gene is TRBJ1-2, the V gene TRBV7-6, with D tentatively TRBD1 (6 bases). The CDR3 has 16 residues. From germline, CDR1 is SGHVS and CDR2 FNYEAQ. V was trimmed by 2 bases and J by 4 bases, leaving 17 bases between them. The CDR3 sequence is CASSLSARGGGYGYTF. The CDR3 DNA reads TGTGCCAGCAGCTTATCGGCTCGGGGGGGCGGCTATGGCTACACCTTC.

V and J are TRBV11-1 and TRBJ2-1; D might be TRBD1 (6 bases). V lost 4 bases, J lost 1 base, and 14 bases lay in between. The CDR3 length is 16 residues. Germline V gene sequence: CDR1 SGHAT, CDR2 FQDESV (reference sequence). DNA for the CDR3: TGTGCCAGCAGCTCAGCAAGGGGGTTGTCCTACAATGAGCAGTTCTTC. Its protein is CASSSARGLSYNEQFF.

This clone has only one observation. The chain is built from TRBV30 and TRBJ1-5; 8 nucleotides line up with TRBD1. Germline V gene data show CDR1 as GTSNPN and CDR2 as SVGIG (reference sequence). The CDR3 loop spans 12 amino acids. Losses at the gene ends were 4 bases for V and 9 bases for J; bases not matched to a gene: 5. The CDR3 sequence is CAWTGQDRPQHF. CDR3 nucleotides: TGTGCCTGGACGGGACAGGATCGGCCCCAGCATTTT.

V usage is TRBV2 and J usage is TRBJ1-1; TRBD1 aligns across 8 bases. V lost 6 bases, J lost 4 bases, and 7 bases stayed unmatched. The CDR3 is made up of 14 amino acids. The germline gives CDR1 SNHLY, CDR2 FYNNEI. As DNA, the CDR3 is TGTGCCAGCAGGTATACAGGGGGGGCCACTGAAGCTTTCTTT. Translation: CASRYTGGATEAFF.

J is TRBJ1-6 and V is TRBV9; possible D gene TRBD1, 5 bases. Germline V CDR1 and CDR2: SGDLS, YYNGEE. V lost 4 bases and J 7 bases, leaving 12 bases between the germline ends. CDR3 length equals 14 residues. The CDR3 bases are TGTGCCAGCAGCCCGTCAGGGTCAAATTCACCCCTCCACTTT. The encoded protein is CASSPSGSNSPLHF.

This clone has a handful of counts. The chain carries TRBV6-6 and TRBJ1-5; D call uncertain. Germline V gives CDR1 MNHNY, CDR2 SVGAGI (reference sequence). The CDR3 covers 15 residues. The V end lost 0 bases, the J end lost 2 bases, and 8 bases lay between the germline ends. The chain's CDR3 is CASSYSSQGNQPQHF. The CDR3 nucleotides read TGTGCCAGCAGTTACTCGAGTCAGGGCAATCAGCCCCAGCATTTT.

The V gene is TRBV10-3, the J gene TRBJ2-7; 7 bases are shared with TRBD2. This CDR3 has 15 residues. The J segment lost 3 bases and the V segment lost 6 bases, leaving 11 bases of the junction unmatched. Germline loops: CDR1 ENHRY, CDR2 SYGVKD. The CDR3 loop reads CAIRGKLAPNYEQYF. The CDR3 bases are TGTGCCATCAGAGGGAAACTAGCGCCCAACTACGAGCAGTACTTC.

The V gene is TRBV27, the J gene TRBJ1-1; 10 nucleotides align to TRBD1. V trimming: 5 bases; J trimming: 4 bases; junction bases outside the gene matches: 7. The CDR3 has 15 amino acids. Germline values: CDR1 MNHEY, CDR2 SMNVEV (reference sequence). The CDR3 is CASSLARTGGTEAFF. CDR3 in DNA: TGTGCCAGCAGTCTCGCAAGGACAGGGGGCACTGAAGCTTTCTTT.

In its sample, this clone was seen once. The genes are TRBV19 and TRBJ1-2; 8 positions match TRBD1. V shed 4 bases, J shed 4 bases, and the junction held 5 bases outside the gene matches. Germline V gene data show CDR1 as LNHDA and CDR2 as SQIVND (reference sequence). This CDR3 is built from 14 residues. CDR3 bases: TGTGCCAGTAGTAGGCGACAGGGGATCTATGGCTACACCTTC. It codes for CASSRRQGIYGYTF.

Concerning this clone itself: The sample carries other DNA sequences with the same CDR3. CDR3 DNA: TGTGCCAGCTCACCGCAGGGGAACTATGGCTACACCTTC. Protein product: CASSPQGNYGYTF. The chain carries TRBV18 and TRBJ1-2; D might be TRBD1 (6 bases). This CDR3 is built from 13 residues. V shed 3 bases and J shed 2 bases, with 7 bases lying between them. The germline V gene encodes CDR1 KGHSH and CDR2 LQKENI.

CDR3 DNA: TGTGCCAGCAGGCCAGGGGGCAAACGCTATGGCTACACCTTC. As protein: CASRPGGKRYGYTF. This chain links TRBV27 with TRBJ1-2; 8 bases are shared with TRBD1. The CDR3 length is 14 residues. Germline assignment: CDR1 MNHEY and CDR2 SMNVEV (reference sequence). V lost 6 bases and J lost 4; bases outside the gene matches: 7.

Details on this clone: The junction and the germline gene differ at one end; a read error may be behind it. The chain uses TRBV7-7 and TRBJ2-1, with D tentatively TRBD2 (6 bases). Germline V CDR1 and CDR2: SSHAT, FNYEAQ (reference sequence). This CDR3 has 16 residues. For the CDR3, the DNA is TGTGCTAGCAGCCCCTTTAGCGGAAGCTCCTACAATGAGCAGTTCTTC. Translated: CASSPFSGSSYNEQFF.

This chain uses TRBV6-5 with TRBJ2-2; the D gene is possibly TRBD2 (6 bases). The CDR3 is 13 residues long. The germline gives CDR1 MNHEY, CDR2 SVGAGI. The ends were cut back, 6 bases at V and 6 bases at J, with 11 bases in the middle. Written as DNA, the CDR3 is TGTGCCAGCAGCCCGGGGGTTGCCGGGGAGCTGTTTTTT. Protein: CASSPGVAGELFF.

This chain uses TRBV4-2 with TRBJ1-4, with D possibly matching TRBD1 (6 bases). The germline V and J ends were trimmed by 0 bases and 7 bases, with 18 bases remaining between them. Germline loops: CDR1 LGHNA, CDR2 YNFKEQ. The CDR3 is 17 amino acids. Here the CDR3 DNA reads TGTGCCAGCAGCCAAGATTGGACGGGGGGCGTAGGTGAAAAACTGTTTTTT. It is translated as CASSQDWTGGVGEKLFF.

The V gene is TRBV7-6, the J gene TRBJ2-5, with 8 nucleotides matching TRBD1. This CDR3 is built from 15 residues. Looked up from germline, CDR1 is SGHVS and CDR2 is FNYEAQ. The J segment lost 2 bases and the V segment lost 4 bases, leaving 6 bases of the junction unmatched. The CDR3 nucleotides read TGTGCCAGCAGCTCACCCGGGACAGGACAAGAGACCCAGTACTTC. This sequence encodes CASSSPGTGQETQYF. Using reference TRBV7-6 and TRBJ2-5 for the parts outside the CDR3, the full variable domain is GAGVSQSPRYKVTKRGQDVALRCDPISGHVSLYWYRQALGQGPEFLTYFNYEAQQDKSGLPNDRFSAERPEGSISTLTIQRTEQRDSAMYRCASSSPGTGQETQYFGPGTRLLVL.

This rearrangement joins TRBV4-3 to TRBJ2-2; no firm D call. V was shortened by 1 base and J by 6 bases, with 3 bases between the two germline ends. CDR1 is LGHNA, CDR2 YSLEER, per germline. The CDR3 extends over 12 amino acids. CDR3 in amino acids: CASSQAAGELFF. In DNA, the CDR3 is TGCGCCAGCAGCCAAGCCGCCGGGGAGCTGTTTTTT.